This T cell receptor beta chain comes out of a study of post-analysis software for immune sequencing data. Across the whole study: Relapsing-remitting, secondary progressive and progressive-relapsing multiple sclerosis courses were included.

Regarding this clonotype: Its antigen is currently unknown.

Each TCR beta cDNA library carried unique molecular identifiers. Via MiXCR, TCRdb re-called the PCR reads, giving one row per CDR3 protein. The data show about 540,000 distinct CDR3 sequences, approximately 34% seen once. Study-wide results and caveats: When compared against controls, multiple sclerosis patients showed significantly lower normalized Chao1 diversity.

Material for sequencing was blood. The receptor comes from a girl aged 2-17 years with multiple sclerosis.

The CDR3 sequence: CSARQEKICNEQFF. The CDR3 bases are TGCAGTGCTAGACAGGAGAAGATTTGCAATGAGCAGTTCTTC. The V gene is TRBV20-1, the J gene TRBJ2-1; unclear D gene. Germline values: CDR1 DFQATT, CDR2 SNEGSKA (reference sequence). The ends were cut back, 2 bases at V and 6 bases at J, with 14 bases in the middle. This CDR3 is built from 14 residues.